The T cell receptor (beta chain) under discussion was sequenced for a study of blood T cell repertoires in COVID-19 (dated by TCRdb to 2019 to 2021). Some background on the complete study: Collaborator samples came from the United States, Italy and Spain and covered acute and convalescent phases of COVID-19. The sample metadata nearly always contained a de-identified subject ID, COVID-19 status, age in years and sex. Deeply sampled blood TCRbeta repertoires from subjects exposed to, actively infected with, or recovered from COVID-19 were included in the dataset. The prospective study material was composed of cDNA or gDNA derived from T cells, B-cell-depleted T cells, or PBMCs. Where available, HLA class I and class II types were obtained from metadata supplied by the sample provider rather than from assay-based typing. Samples came from the ongoing ImmuneRACE study (first 160 participants) plus 1,254 subjects from 6 global collaborators. The repertoires were released in a freely available public database meant as a resource for research on the immune response to SARS-CoV-2. The study at large found these results: How much clinical and demographic metadata was included differed by source and by participant, and the metadata was provided uncurated.

Regarding this clone: Its recognized antigen is unknown. Base qualities are not provided; no much larger clone lies one nucleotide away.

TCRbeta CDR3 regions were amplified from genomic DNA by means of the immunoSEQ Assay, a bias-controlled multiplex PCR. As for the authors' bioinformatics: Within the assay, amplification of reference gene primers was used to estimate how many nucleated cells each sample contained. To quantify the absolute abundance of each unique TCRbeta CDR3 rearrangement, sequence reads were collapsed and filtered. For each sample, productive Simpson clonality was calculated as the square root of Simpson's diversity index across productive rearrangements. The table comes from immuneACCESS by way of TCRdb, which keeps in-frame sequences with V and J called. Part of the clones is missing from these tables; in studies checked, under half for an unresolved V gene and the rest for unknown reasons. V and J calls and clone size are those listed in that table; D and trimming were worked out from the DNA. The table for this sample lists about 16,000 clones; 85% to 90% of them were counted only once. Of the sample, more than 20% falls within the top ten clones.

Whole blood was collected in K2EDTA tubes by collaborating institutions according to the institutions' own protocols. For TCRbeta analysis, collaborator samples were shipped as frozen whole blood, as isolated PBMCs, or as DNA extracted from either sample type. The origin of this receptor is a man aged 55 to 70 with acute or convalescent COVID-19. The material sequenced was peripheral blood.

The DNA reads TGCGCCAGCAGCTTGAGGGGTCGAGGAATCACTGAAGCTTTCTTT. This encodes CASSLRGRGITEAFF. The chain employs TRBV5-1 and TRBJ1-1, with TRBD1 tentatively as D gene (5 bases match). The germline V gene yields SGHRS for CDR1 and YFSETQ for CDR2. V sheds 1 base and J sheds 4 bases, leaving 14 bases between their ends. The CDR3 runs 15 amino acids, cysteine and phenylalanine included. Only the CDR3 portion is preserved as DNA: 45 bases, with reading frame beginning at the first base. The variable domain in full, with residues beyond the CDR3 obtained from the reference TRBV5-1 and TRBJ1-1 genes, is KAGVTQTPRYLIKTRGQQVTLSCSPISGHRSVSWYQQTPGQGLQFLFEYFSETQRNKGNFPGRFSGRQFSNSRSEMNVSTLELGDSALYLCASSLRGRGITEAFFGQGTRLTVV.